The present entry profiles one TCR beta chain with its context. The sample originates from a study of blood T cell repertoires in COVID-19. CDR1 is ENHRY and CDR2 is SYGVKD in the germline V gene. V was clipped by 0 bases and J by 3 bases; unmatched bases: 4. This CDR3 is built from 16 residues. Libraries were prepared by immunoSEQ multiplex PCR; TCRdb keeps only in-frame clonotypes and omits some of them. The table includes 150,000 or so clones, almost 85% detected once. The receptor was isolated from a human donor with acute or convalescent COVID-19. The donor label of this sample is uncertain. This chain joins TRBV10-3 and TRBJ2-2; TRBD1 matches at 7 bases. Source material: peripheral blood. CDR3 sequence (DNA): TGTGCCATCAGTGAGTCGATTACAGGGGACACCGGGGAGCTGTTTTTT. Residues: CAISESITGDTGELFF.